The clone carrying this T cell receptor beta chain was recorded once. Sequencing used immunoSEQ multiplex PCR; TCRdb keeps in-frame clones, though not all of them. The table records about 320,000 clones, around 84% of them present only once. These data belong to a study of Ad26.COV2.S vaccination and SARS-CoV-2 variants. Specified treatment: roughly 20 received Ad26.COV2.S at low or high dose, single or two shots; roughly 5 received placebo; per-sample allocation not given. Sample collection was performed on day 63 after the first vaccine or placebo injection. This CDR3 region has 13 residues. V was trimmed by 8 bases and J by 5 bases, leaving 12 bases between them. Germline values: CDR1 KGHDR, CDR2 SFDVKD.

This TCR derives from a person aged 18-65 years who received the Ad26.COV2.S COVID-19 vaccine or a placebo. The chain recombines TRBV24-1 with TRBJ2-1, with unresolved D. This sample comprised peripheral blood, obtained in a trial of Ad26.COV2.S vaccine versus placebo. The chain's CDR3 is CATNSGWDNEQFF. The CDR3 DNA reads as TGTGCCACCAATTCCGGATGGGACAATGAGCAGTTCTTC.